This T cell receptor (beta chain) was sequenced during a study of T-cell reconstitution after alpha-beta-depleted transplantation in children. Unique molecular identifiers tagged the TCRbeta library. TCRdb re-called the PCR reads through MiXCR, storing one row per CDR3 protein. The sample holds 210,000 or so distinct CDR3 sequences, 8% to 9.5% seen once. Trimming took 6 bases from V and 8 from J, leaving 22 bases between them. The CDR3 consists of 15 residues. CDR1 is MNHNS and CDR2 is SASEGT in the germline V gene. The clonotype comes from a human donor who donated a stem cell graft to a child with acute lymphoblastic leukemia. The material was PBMCs from the stem cell graft donor, obtained from the stem cell graft. The chain has TRBV6-1 and TRBJ1-2; D possibly corresponds to TRBD1 (5 bases). As DNA, the CDR3 is TGTGCCAGCAGCTCTCCCGGGACGACCCCGGAGGGCTACACCTTC. Residues: CASSSPGTTPEGYTF.